Listed here are 5 T cell receptor beta chains from one sample, sequenced in a study of cytomegalovirus exposure and HLA in healthy donors. Use of 60 Vbeta and 13 Jbeta primers characterized the PCR. Sequencing was performed with immunoSEQ multiplex PCR; in TCRdb, only in-frame clones are kept and a portion is missing. This sample's table has some 82,000 clones. Sequenced: PBMCs. Receptors originate from a woman aged 25 to 39 in good health and CMV-seronegative.

The rearrangement joins TRBV5-1 to TRBJ2-7, with 8 bases lining up with TRBD1. From germline, CDR1 is SGHRS and CDR2 YFSETQ. CDR3 length: 15 residues. The V and J ends lost 0 bases and 1 base, in that order; junction bases with no gene match: 3. The CDR3 is CASSLGQGLSYEQYF. The CDR3 DNA reads as TGCGCCAGCAGCTTGGGACAGGGGTTGTCCTACGAGCAGTACTTC.

The rearrangement uses TRBV19 and TRBJ1-5; D is unresolved. Trimming shortened V by 1 base and J by 0 bases, and 7 bases separated the two germline ends. Per the germline V gene, CDR1 is LNHDA and CDR2 is SQIVND (reference sequence). The CDR3 runs to 15 residues. The CDR3 DNA is TGTGCCAGTAGTATAGGGAGAAATAGCAATCAGCCCCAGCATTTT. Translation gives CASSIGRNSNQPQHF.

The rearrangement uses TRBV9 and TRBJ2-7; D might be TRBD1 (5 bases). Germline CDR1 and CDR2: SGDLS and YYNGEE. This CDR3 is 15 amino acids long. The V and J ends lost 0 bases and 7 bases respectively, with 17 bases between them. CDR3 amino acids: CASSVDIGAFGEQYF. DNA of the CDR3: TGTGCCAGCAGCGTAGATATAGGGGCGTTTGGGGAGCAGTACTTC.

The chain employs TRBV7-9 and TRBJ1-2; no reliable D call. V dropped 3 bases and J dropped 2 bases, with 7 bases sitting between them. The CDR3 totals 13 residues. From germline, CDR1 is SEHNR and CDR2 FQNEAQ (reference sequence). Written as DNA, the CDR3 is TGTGCCAGCAGCTTCGGGGAGAACTATGGCTACACCTTC. Protein sequence: CASSFGENYGYTF. Full variable domain (rest looked up from reference TRBV7-9 and TRBJ1-2): DTGVSQNPRHKITKRGQNVTFRCDPISEHNRLYWYRQTLGQGPEFLTYFQNEAQLEKSRLLSDRFSAERPKGSFSTLEIQRTEQGDSAMYLCASSFGENYGYTFGSGTRLTVV.

The J gene is TRBJ1-2, the V gene TRBV5-5; D gene unclear. CDR3 length: 15 residues. The V end was cut by 2 bases, the J end by 4 bases, with 15 bases between. Germline V gene sequence: CDR1 SGHKS, CDR2 YYEKEE (reference sequence). In DNA form, the CDR3 reads TGTGCCAGCAGCTTTTCAACAGTTCCATCCTATGGCTACACCTTC. Its translation: CASSFSTVPSYGYTF.